These T cell receptor beta chains were read from a single sample in a study of blood T cell repertoires in COVID-19. Here immunoSEQ multiplex PCR was the method, and the copy in TCRdb shows in-frame clones only, minus some. This sample has 150,000 to 200,000 clones; approximately 90% occur once, and the top ten carry about 6.3%. The sequenced material came from peripheral blood. Every receptor here comes from a man aged 40-49 years with active or convalescent COVID-19. Each CDR3 is given with its conserved first and last residue. Each record gives: clone size, J gene, CDR3 length, D gene, V gene, CDR3 DNA, CDR3 protein. A D gene is named only where the DNA matches it firmly. Not every row has a clone size; where given, it reads once, few, many or a size class.

- | TRBJ2-7 | 18 | TRBD2 | TRBV27 | TGTGCCAGCAGTTTATACCCCACGGGGAGGGTCGGGTCCTACGAGCAGTACTTC | CASSLYPTGRVGSYEQYF
- | TRBJ1-2 | 14 | TRBD1 | TRBV27 | TGTGCCAGCAGTTTCGGACAGGGGGTTTTAGGCTACACCTTC | CASSFGQGVLGYTF
once | TRBJ1-2 | 16 | TRBD1 | TRBV25-1 | TGTGCCACCCAGACAGGGGGCGGTTTTTCAAACTATGGCTACACCTTC | CATQTGGGFSNYGYTF
- | TRBJ1-6 | 18 | TRBD1 | TRBV9 | TGTGCCAGCAGCCTGGGGACAGGGCAAAGCTCCTATAATTCACCCCTCCACTTT | CASSLGTGQSSYNSPLHF
few | TRBJ1-1 | 15 | TRBD1 | TRBV11-2 | TGTGCCAGCAGCCCCGAAACAGGGGCGAACACTGAAGCTTTCTTT | CASSPETGANTEAFF
once | TRBJ1-3 | 15 | TRBD1 | TRBV9 | TGTGCCAGCAGCGTAGACCCGGGACAGGGAAACACCATATATTTT | CASSVDPGQGNTIYF
- | TRBJ1-2 | 13 | - | TRBV5-6 | TGTGCCAGCAGCTTGGGGCGGGGCTATGGCTACACCTTC | CASSLGRGYGYTF
- | TRBJ2-2 | 12 | - | TRBV11-2 | TGTGCCAGCAGAATAAACACCGGGGAGCTGTTTTTT | CASRINTGELFF
- | TRBJ1-2 | 11 | - | TRBV18 | TGTGCCAGCTCACCTTCATATGGCTACACCTTC | CASSPSYGYTF
- | TRBJ2-5 | 15 | TRBD1 | TRBV5-4 | TGTGCCAGCAGCGGAAAGACAGGGGAGGAGGAGACCCAGTACTTC | CASSGKTGEEETQYF
- | TRBJ1-6 | 15 | - | TRBV7-9 | TGTGCCAGCAGTCCAACAGGAGATAATAATTCACCCCTCCACTTT | CASSPTGDNNSPLHF
- | TRBJ2-1 | 14 | TRBD1 | TRBV4-2 | TGTGCCAGCAGCCCAGAATACAGGGGAAATGAGCAGTTCTTC | CASSPEYRGNEQFF
- | TRBJ1-2 | 12 | - | TRBV27 | TGTGCCAGCAGCACACTAAACTATGGCTACACCTTC | CASSTLNYGYTF
- | TRBJ1-6 | 16 | - | TRBV19 | TGTGCCAGTAGTATACGACCAGGGACAATAGGGTCACCCCTCCACTTT | CASSIRPGTIGSPLHF
- | TRBJ2-7 | 13 | TRBD1 | TRBV29-1 | TGCAGCGTTGCCACGGGACAGCCCTACGAGCAGTACTTC | CSVATGQPYEQYF
- | TRBJ2-5 | 16 | TRBD2 | TRBV4-3 | TGCGCCAGCAGCCGAAGGGGACTAGCGGGCCAAGAGACCCAGTACTTC | CASSRRGLAGQETQYF
- | TRBJ1-3 | 14 | - | TRBV28 | TGTGCCAGCAGTTTTTCGCTACCTGGAAACACCATATATTTT | CASSFSLPGNTIYF
few | TRBJ2-5 | 16 | - | TRBV2 | TGTGCCAGCAGTCCTCCGCGGAGGGACCACCAAGAGACCCAGTACTTC | CASSPPRRDHQETQYF
- | TRBJ1-6 | 20 | TRBD1 | TRBV27 | TGTGCCAGCAGTTTACGGTTGGGGACAGGTCGTGGAATCGGTAATTCACCCCTCCACTTT | CASSLRLGTGRGIGNSPLHF
- | TRBJ2-2 | 13 | TRBD1 | TRBV29-1 | TGCAGCGTCGACAGGGTGGGCACCGGGGAGCTGTTTTTT | CSVDRVGTGELFF
- | TRBJ2-5 | 14 | - | TRBV6-5 | TGTGCCAGCAGTTACCGTGGACATGAAGAGACCCAGTACTTC | CASSYRGHEETQYF
- | TRBJ1-2 | 14 | - | TRBV9 | TGTGCCAGCAGCGTGGCGGTGCCAGACTATGGCTACACCTTC | CASSVAVPDYGYTF
once | TRBJ2-1 | 15 | TRBD2 | TRBV27 | TGTGCCAGCAGTTTAATGACTAGCGGAAACAATGAGCAGTTCTTC | CASSLMTSGNNEQFF
few | TRBJ1-2 | 13 | TRBD1 | TRBV6-4 | TGTGCCAGCAGGCTGGGGACAGGGTATGGCTACACCTTC | CASRLGTGYGYTF
- | TRBJ2-7 | 13 | - | TRBV28 | TGTGCCAGCAGTCCCCAGGTGCCCTACGAGCAGTACTTC | CASSPQVPYEQYF
- | TRBJ1-2 | 14 | - | TRBV28 | TGTGCCAGCAGTCCCCCCCGGGGGGACTATGGCTACACCTTC | CASSPPRGDYGYTF
- | TRBJ1-2 | 14 | TRBD1 | TRBV7-3 | TGTGCCAGCAGCCGCACAGGGGGGTCAGGCGGCTACACCTTC | CASSRTGGSGGYTF
- | TRBJ1-2 | 14 | TRBD1 | TRBV28 | TGTGCCAGCAGTTCGAGGACAGGGTTCTATGGCTACACCTTC | CASSSRTGFYGYTF
few | TRBJ2-2 | 17 | TRBD2 | TRBV13 | TGTGCCAGCAGACGTCGGCTAGCGGGAGGCCGGGGCGGGGAGCTGTTTTTT | CASRRRLAGGRGGELFF
- | TRBJ2-2 | 15 | TRBD2 | TRBV10-3 | TGTGCCATCAGTGGAGGCGGGGGTGGCACCGGGGAGCTGTTTTTT | CAISGGGGGTGELFF
few | TRBJ2-1 | 15 | TRBD2 | TRBV6-5 | TGTGCCAGCAGTTACTCCTCGCGGGGGGGCGGTGAGCAGTTCTTC | CASSYSSRGGGEQFF
- | TRBJ1-1 | 16 | TRBD1 | TRBV9 | TGTGCCAGCAGCGACCCTGGGACAGGGATGAACACTGAAGCTTTCTTT | CASSDPGTGMNTEAFF
- | TRBJ1-5 | 16 | - | TRBV11-3 | TGTGCCAGCAGCTTCTACAGAAGACCTAGCAATCAGCCCCAGCATTTT | CASSFYRRPSNQPQHF
- | TRBJ1-1 | 14 | TRBD1 | TRBV9 | TGTGCCAGCAGCGCGGGACAGATGAACACTGAAGCTTTCTTT | CASSAGQMNTEAFF
- | TRBJ1-1 | 14 | - | TRBV11-3 | TGTGCCAGCAGCACCAGAGGGGGGAACACTGAAGCTTTCTTT | CASSTRGGNTEAFF
- | TRBJ2-5 | 12 | - | TRBV12-3/TRBV12-4 | TGTGCCAGCAGCCGACATTGGGAGACCCAGTACTTC | CASSRHWETQYF
- | TRBJ2-1 | 14 | - | TRBV30 | TGTGCCTGGAGTTCGGACAGTAACTACAATGAGCAGTTCTTC | CAWSSDSNYNEQFF